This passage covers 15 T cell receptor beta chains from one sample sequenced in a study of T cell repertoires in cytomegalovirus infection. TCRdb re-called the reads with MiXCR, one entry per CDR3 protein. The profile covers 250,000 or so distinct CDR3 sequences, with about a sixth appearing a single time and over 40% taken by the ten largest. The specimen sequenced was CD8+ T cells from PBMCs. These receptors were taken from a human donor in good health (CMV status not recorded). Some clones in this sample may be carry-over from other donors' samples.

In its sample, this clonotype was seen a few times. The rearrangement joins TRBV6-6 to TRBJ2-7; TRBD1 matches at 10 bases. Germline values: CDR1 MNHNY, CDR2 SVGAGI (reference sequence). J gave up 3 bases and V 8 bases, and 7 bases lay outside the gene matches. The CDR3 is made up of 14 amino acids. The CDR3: CASLFRDRGYEQYF. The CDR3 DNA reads TGTGCCAGCCTATTCCGGGACAGGGGCTACGAGCAGTACTTC.

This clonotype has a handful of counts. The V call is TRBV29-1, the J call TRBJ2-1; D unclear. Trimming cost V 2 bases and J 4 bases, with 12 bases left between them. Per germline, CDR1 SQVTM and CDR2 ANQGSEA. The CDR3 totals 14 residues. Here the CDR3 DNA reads TGCAGCGTTGAACTGGGTAGGCCTTACAATGAGCAGTTCTTC. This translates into CSVELGRPYNEQFF.

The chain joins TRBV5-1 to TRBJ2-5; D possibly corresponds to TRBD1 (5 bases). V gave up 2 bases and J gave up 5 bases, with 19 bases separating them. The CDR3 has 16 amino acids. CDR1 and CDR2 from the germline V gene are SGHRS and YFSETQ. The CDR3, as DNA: TGCGCCAGCAGCTTCTTTCAGGGAAGGAACGCTGAGACCCAGTACTTC. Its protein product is CASSFFQGRNAETQYF.

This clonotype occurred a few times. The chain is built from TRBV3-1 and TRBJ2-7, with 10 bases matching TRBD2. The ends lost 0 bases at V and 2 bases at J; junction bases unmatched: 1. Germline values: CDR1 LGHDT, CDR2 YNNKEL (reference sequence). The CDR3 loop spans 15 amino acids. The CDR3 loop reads CASSQELAGTYEQYF. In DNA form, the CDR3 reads TGTGCCAGCAGCCAAGAACTAGCGGGGACCTACGAGCAGTACTTC.

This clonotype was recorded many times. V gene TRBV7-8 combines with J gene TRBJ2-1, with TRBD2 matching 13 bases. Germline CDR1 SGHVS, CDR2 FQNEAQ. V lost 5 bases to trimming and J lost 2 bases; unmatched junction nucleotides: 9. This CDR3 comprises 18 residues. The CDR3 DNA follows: TGTGCCAGCAGCACCGGGACTAGCGGGGTCAGGCCCTACAATGAGCAGTTCTTC. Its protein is CASSTGTSGVRPYNEQFF.

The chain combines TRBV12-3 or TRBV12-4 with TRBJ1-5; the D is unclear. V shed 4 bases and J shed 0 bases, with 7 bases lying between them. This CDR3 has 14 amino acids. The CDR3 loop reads CASSSRYSNQPQHF. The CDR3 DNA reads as TGTGCCAGCAGTTCCAGATATAGCAATCAGCCCCAGCATTTT.

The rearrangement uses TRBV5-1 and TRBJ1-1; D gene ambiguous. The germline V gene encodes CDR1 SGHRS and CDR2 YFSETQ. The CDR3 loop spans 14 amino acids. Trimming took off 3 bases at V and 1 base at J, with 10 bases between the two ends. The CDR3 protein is CASSYEGPNTEAFF. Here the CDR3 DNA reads TGCGCCAGCAGCTATGAAGGGCCGAACACTGAAGCTTTCTTT.

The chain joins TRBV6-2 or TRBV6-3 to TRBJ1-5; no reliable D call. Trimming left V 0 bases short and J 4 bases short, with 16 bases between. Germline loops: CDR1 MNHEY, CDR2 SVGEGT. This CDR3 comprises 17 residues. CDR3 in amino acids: CASSYSKWLYGNQPQHF. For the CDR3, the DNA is TGTGCCAGCAGTTACTCGAAATGGCTGTATGGTAATCAGCCCCAGCATTTT.

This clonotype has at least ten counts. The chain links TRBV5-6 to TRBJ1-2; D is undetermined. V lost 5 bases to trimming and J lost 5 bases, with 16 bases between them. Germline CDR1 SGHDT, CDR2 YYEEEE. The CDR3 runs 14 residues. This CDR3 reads CASSRSPDFYGYTF. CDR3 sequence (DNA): TGTGCCAGCAGTCGAAGTCCAGATTTTTATGGCTACACCTTC.

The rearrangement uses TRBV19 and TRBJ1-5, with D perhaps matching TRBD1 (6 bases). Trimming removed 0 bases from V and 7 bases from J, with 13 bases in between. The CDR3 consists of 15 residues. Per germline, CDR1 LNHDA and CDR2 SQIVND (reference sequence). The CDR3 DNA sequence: TGTGCCAGTAGTATAGAGGCAGGGGCGCACCAGCCCCAGCATTTT. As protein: CASSIEAGAHQPQHF.

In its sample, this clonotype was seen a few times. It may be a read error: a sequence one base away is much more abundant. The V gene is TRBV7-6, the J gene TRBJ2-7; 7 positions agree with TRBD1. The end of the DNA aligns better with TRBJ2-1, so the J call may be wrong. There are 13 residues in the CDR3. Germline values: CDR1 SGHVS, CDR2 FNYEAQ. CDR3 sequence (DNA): TGTGCCAGCAGTCAAGGGGGCTCCTACGAGCAGTTCTTC. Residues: CASSQGGSYEQFF.

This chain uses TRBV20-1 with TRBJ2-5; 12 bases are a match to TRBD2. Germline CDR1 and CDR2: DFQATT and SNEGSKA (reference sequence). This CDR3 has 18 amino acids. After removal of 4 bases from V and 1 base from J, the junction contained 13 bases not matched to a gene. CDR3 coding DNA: TGCAGTGCTAATTTGCTAGCGGGGGGGCCTCTCCGCCAAGAGACCCAGTACTTC. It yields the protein CSANLLAGGPLRQETQYF.

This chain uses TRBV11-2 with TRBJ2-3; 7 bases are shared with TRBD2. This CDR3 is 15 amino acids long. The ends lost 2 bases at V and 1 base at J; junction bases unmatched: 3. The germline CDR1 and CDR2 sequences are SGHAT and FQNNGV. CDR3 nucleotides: TGTGCCAGCAGCTTAACAGCGGGGCGCACAGATACGCAGTATTTT. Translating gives CASSLTAGRTDTQYF.

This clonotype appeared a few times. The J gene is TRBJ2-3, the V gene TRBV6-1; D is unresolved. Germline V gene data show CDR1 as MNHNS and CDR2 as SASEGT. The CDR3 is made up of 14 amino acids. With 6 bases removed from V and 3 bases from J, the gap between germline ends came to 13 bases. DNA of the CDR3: TGTGCCAGCAGCATGCCGTCTACAACAGATACGCAGTATTTT. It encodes CASSMPSTTDTQYF.

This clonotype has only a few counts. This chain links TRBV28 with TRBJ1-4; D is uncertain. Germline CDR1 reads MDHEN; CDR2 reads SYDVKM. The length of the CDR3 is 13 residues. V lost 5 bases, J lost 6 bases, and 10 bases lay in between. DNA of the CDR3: TGTGCCAGCAGTGCTGAGGGTGATGAAAAACTGTTTTTT. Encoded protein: CASSAEGDEKLFF.